This T cell receptor (beta chain) is drawn from a study of early T cells in non-severe SARS-CoV-2 infection. Study overall: The chains were unpaired, and the sequenced material was bulk RNA from unsorted whole blood. Study results and caveats: Sequences matched to VDJdb favored anti-spike CD8 responses, while private and CD4 specificities were missed.

Each single cDNA molecule received a unique molecular identifier. MiXCR was run by TCRdb on the 5' RACE reads, yielding one entry per CDR3 protein. Counted here are about 48,000 distinct CDR3 sequences, approximately 9.8% occurring once; the ten biggest clones make up 7.5% to 9%. This clonotype was observed many times. The target antigen is unknown. The clonotype was recovered from an adult who was a healthcare worker with PCR-confirmed SARS-CoV-2 infection or an uninfected control (not recorded which). Material: whole blood.

The CDR3 sequence is CAWRVNRDQPQHF. CDR3 DNA sequence: TGTGCCTGGAGAGTTAACAGGGATCAGCCCCAGCATTTT. The chain uses TRBV30 and TRBJ1-5; tentative D call: TRBD1 (6 bases). The germline V gene encodes CDR1 GTSNPN and CDR2 SVGIG (reference sequence). This CDR3 is 13 amino acids long. Trimming removed 3 bases at V and 5 bases at J, with 11 bases between.